This TCR beta chain was identified during a study of T cell responses to AZD1222 COVID-19 vaccine. Here immunoSEQ multiplex PCR was the method, and the copy in TCRdb shows in-frame clones only, minus some. Seen here are approximately 80,000 clones, 70% to 90% observed once, and the top ten hold about 3%. CDR1 is MDHEN, CDR2 SYDVKM, per germline. This CDR3 has 15 amino acids. The V end lost 5 bases, the J end lost 0 bases, and 10 bases lay between the germline ends. This clonotype was obtained from an adult who received the AZD1222 COVID-19 vaccine. Sequenced material: peripheral blood, taken 28 days after the second AZD1222 dose. This rearrangement joins TRBV28 to TRBJ1-4; no clear D. The CDR3 loop reads CASSLDSATNEKLFF. The CDR3 bases are TGTGCCAGCAGTCTGGACTCCGCAACTAATGAAAAACTGTTTTTT.